This T cell receptor beta chain stems from a study of shared clonotypes between healthy human individuals. Regarding this clone: Other DNA sequences of this sample code for an identical CDR3.

Germline lookup yields CDR1 SGHTA and CDR2 FQGTGA. The V end lost 5 bases, the J end lost 4 bases, and 11 bases lay between the germline ends. The CDR3 totals 13 residues. At the deep level, the assay was run. Sequenced by immunoSEQ multiplex PCR; TCRdb stores in-frame clones only, minus some. The sample carries approximately 440,000 clones, roughly 80% recorded once. The V call is TRBV7-3, the J call TRBJ1-1, with unresolved D. This receptor was taken from a woman in her thirties or forties in good health. Some clones in this sample may be carry-over from other donors' samples. The material sequenced was PBMCs. CDR3 in DNA: TGTGCCAGCAGCCCCACTCGCGGCACTGAAGCTTTCTTT. Translating it yields CASSPTRGTEAFF.